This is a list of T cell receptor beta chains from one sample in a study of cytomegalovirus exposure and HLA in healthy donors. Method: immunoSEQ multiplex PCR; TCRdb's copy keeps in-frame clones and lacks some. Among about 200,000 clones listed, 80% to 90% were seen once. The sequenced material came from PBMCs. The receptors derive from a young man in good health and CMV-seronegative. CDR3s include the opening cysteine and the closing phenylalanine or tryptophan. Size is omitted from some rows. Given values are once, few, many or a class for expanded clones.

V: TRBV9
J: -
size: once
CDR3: CASSASGGDSYEQYF

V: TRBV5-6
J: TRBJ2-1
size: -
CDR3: CASSLARAGGTSAEFF

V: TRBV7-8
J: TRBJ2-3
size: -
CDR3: CASSLSGPTDTQYF

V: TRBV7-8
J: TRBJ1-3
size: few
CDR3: CASSIGGGAGNTIYF

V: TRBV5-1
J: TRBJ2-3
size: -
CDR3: CASNRTPGPSTQYF

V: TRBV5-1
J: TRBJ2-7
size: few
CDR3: CAFFKQKAAYEQYF

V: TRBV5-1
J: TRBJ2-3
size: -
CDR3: CASKRTDTQYF

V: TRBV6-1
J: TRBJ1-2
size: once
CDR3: CASSASSYYGYTF

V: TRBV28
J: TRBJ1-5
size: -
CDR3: CASSEQGEGNQPQHF

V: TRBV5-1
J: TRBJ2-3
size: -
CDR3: CASSLADSSTDTQYF

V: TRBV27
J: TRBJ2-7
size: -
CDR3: CASSLVGLGLYEQYF

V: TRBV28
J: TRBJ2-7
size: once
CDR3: CASRRQPAYEQYF

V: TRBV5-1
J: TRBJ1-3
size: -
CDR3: CASSLAGEPGNTIYF

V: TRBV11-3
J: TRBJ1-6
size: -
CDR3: CASTPGFRPLHF

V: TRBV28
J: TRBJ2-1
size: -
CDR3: CASSFPGLYNEQFF